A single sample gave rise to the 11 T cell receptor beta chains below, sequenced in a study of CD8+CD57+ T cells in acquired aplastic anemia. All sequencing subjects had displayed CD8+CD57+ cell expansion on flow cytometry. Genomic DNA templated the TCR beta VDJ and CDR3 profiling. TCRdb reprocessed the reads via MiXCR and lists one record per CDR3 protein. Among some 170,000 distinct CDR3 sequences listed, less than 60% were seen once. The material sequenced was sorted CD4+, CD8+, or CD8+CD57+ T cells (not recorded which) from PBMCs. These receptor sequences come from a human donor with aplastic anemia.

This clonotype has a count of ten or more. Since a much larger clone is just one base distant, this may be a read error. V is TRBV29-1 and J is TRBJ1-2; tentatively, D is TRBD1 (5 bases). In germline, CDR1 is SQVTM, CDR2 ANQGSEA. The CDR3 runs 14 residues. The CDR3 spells CSVEATGTAYGFTF. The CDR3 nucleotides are TGCAGCGTTGAGGCGACTGGGACGGCCTATGGCTTCACCTTC.

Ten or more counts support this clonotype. The CDR3 here is CASSPFGGAGANVLTF. The CDR3 DNA sequence: TGTGCCAGCAGCCCCTTTGGTGGGGCTGGGGCCAACGTCCTGACTTTC. The J gene is TRBJ2-6, the V gene TRBV4-2; no definite D call. Per germline, CDR1 LGHNA and CDR2 YNFKEQ. The CDR3 sequence is 16 residues long. V lost 4 bases and J 2 bases, leaving 12 bases between the germline ends.

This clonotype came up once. In DNA form, the CDR3 reads TGTGCCAGCAGCTTAGGTAGCGGGGGGGCACGTGAGCAGTACTTC. Translating it yields CASSLGSGGAREQYF. V is TRBV7-2 and J is TRBJ2-7, with 11 bases identical to TRBD2. The V gene end was trimmed by 1 base and the J gene end by 7 bases; junction bases not matched to a gene: 6. The germline CDR1 and CDR2 sequences are SGHTA and FQGNSA. The length of the CDR3 is 15 residues. Using reference TRBV7-2 and TRBJ2-7 for the parts outside the CDR3, the full variable domain is GAGVSQSPSNKVTEKGKDVELRCDPISGHTALYWYRQSLGQGLEFLIYFQGNSAPDKSGLPSDRFSAERTGGSVSTLTIQRTQQEDSAVYLCASSLGSGGAREQYFGPGTRLTVT.

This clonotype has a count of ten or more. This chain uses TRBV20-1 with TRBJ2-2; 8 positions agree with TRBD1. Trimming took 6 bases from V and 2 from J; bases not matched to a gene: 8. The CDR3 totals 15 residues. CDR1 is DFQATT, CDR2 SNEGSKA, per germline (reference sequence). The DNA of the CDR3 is TGCAGTGCCCTGGGACAGGAGCTTAACACCGGGGAGCTGTTTTTT. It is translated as CSALGQELNTGELFF.

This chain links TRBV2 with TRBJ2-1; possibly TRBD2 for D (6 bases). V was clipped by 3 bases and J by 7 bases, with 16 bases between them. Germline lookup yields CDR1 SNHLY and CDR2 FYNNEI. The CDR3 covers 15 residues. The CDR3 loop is CASSDSGLLKNEQFF. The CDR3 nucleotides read TGTGCCAGCAGTGATTCGGGACTCCTTAAGAATGAGCAGTTCTTC. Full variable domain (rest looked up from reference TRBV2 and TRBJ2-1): EPEVTQTPSHQVTQMGQEVILRCVPISNHLYFYWYRQILGQKVEFLVSFYNNEISEKSEIFDDQFSVERPDGSNFTLKIRSTKLEDSAMYFCASSDSGLLKNEQFFGPGTRLTVL.

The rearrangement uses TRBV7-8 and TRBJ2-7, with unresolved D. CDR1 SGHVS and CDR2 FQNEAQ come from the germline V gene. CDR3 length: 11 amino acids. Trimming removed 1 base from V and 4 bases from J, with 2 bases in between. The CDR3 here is CASSLEYEQYF. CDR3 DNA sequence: TGTGCCAGCAGCTTAGAGTACGAGCAGTACTTC.

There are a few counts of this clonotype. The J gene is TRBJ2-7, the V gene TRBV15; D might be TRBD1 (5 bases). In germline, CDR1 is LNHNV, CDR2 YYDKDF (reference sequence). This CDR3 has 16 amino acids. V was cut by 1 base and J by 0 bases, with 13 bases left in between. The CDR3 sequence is CATSRAGQESSYEQYF. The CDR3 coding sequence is TGTGCCACCAGCAGAGCCGGACAAGAGAGCTCCTACGAGCAGTACTTC.

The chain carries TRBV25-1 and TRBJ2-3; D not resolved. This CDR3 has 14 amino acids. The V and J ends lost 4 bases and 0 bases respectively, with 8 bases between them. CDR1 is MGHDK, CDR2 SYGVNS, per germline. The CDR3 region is CASSGYSSTDTQYF. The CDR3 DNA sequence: TGTGCCAGCAGTGGTTATTCTAGCACAGATACGCAGTATTTT.

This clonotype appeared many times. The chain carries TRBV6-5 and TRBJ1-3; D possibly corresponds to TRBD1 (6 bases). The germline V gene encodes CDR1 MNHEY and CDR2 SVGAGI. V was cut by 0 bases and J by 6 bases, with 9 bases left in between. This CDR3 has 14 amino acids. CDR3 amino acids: CASSYSGQLNTIYF. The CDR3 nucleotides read TGTGCCAGCAGTTACTCTGGACAGCTAAACACCATATATTTT.

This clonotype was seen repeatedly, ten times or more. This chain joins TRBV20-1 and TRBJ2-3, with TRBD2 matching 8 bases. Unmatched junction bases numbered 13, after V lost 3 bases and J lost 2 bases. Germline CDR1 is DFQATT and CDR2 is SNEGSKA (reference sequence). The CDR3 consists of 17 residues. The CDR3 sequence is CSARTTSGGMFTDTQYF. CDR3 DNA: TGCAGTGCTAGGACGACGAGCGGGGGAATGTTCACAGATACGCAGTATTTT.

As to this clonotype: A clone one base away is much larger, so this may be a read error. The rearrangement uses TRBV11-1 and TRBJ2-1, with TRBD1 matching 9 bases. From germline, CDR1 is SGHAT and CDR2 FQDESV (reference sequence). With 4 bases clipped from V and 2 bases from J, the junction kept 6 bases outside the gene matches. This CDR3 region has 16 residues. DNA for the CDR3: TGTGCCAGCAGCTCCTGGACAGGGGCCCCCTACAATGAGCAGTTCTTC. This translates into CASSSWTGAPYNEQFF. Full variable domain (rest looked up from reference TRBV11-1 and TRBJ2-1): EAEVAQSPRYKITEKSQAVAFWCDPISGHATLYWYRQILGQGPELLVQFQDESVVDDSQLPKDRFSAERLKGVDSTLKIQPAELGDSAMYLCASSSWTGAPYNEQFFGPGTRLTVL.